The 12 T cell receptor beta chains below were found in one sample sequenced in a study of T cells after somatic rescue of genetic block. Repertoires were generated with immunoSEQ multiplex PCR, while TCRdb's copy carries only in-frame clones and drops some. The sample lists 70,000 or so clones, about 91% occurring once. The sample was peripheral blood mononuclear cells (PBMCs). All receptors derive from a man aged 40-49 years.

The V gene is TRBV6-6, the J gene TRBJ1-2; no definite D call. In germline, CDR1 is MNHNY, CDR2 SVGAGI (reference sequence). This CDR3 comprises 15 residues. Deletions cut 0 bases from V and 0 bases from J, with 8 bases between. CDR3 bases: TGTGCCAGCAGTTACTCGTCCAGCTCTAACTATGGCTACACCTTC. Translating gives CASSYSSSSNYGYTF.

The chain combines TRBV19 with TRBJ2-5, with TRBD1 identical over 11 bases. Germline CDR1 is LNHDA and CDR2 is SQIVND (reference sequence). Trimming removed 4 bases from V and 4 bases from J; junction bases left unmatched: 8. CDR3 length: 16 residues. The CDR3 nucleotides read TGTGCCAGTAGTACGATGTGGACAGGGGGCTCAGAGACCCAGTACTTC. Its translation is CASSTMWTGGSETQYF.

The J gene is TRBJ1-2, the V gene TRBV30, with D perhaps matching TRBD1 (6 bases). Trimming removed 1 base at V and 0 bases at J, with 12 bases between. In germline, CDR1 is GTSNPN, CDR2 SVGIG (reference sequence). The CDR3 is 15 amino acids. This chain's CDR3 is CAWSDWAGANYGYTF. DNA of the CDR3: TGTGCCTGGAGTGACTGGGCAGGGGCTAACTATGGCTACACCTTC.

CDR3: CASRSRRGPGEAFF. In nucleotides, the CDR3 is TGTGCCAGCAGGAGTAGGAGGGGGCCCGGTGAAGCTTTCTTT. The chain has TRBV5-4 and TRBJ1-1, with 7 bases matching TRBD1. The CDR3 extends over 14 amino acids. J lost 7 bases, V lost 5 bases, and 11 bases had no gene match. Germline CDR1 SGHNT, CDR2 YYREEE (reference sequence).

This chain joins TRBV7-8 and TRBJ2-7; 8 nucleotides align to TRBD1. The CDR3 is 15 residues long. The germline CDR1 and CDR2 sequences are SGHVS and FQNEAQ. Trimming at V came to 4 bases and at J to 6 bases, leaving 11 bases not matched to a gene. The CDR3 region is CASSSDRALVGEQYF. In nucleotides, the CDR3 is TGTGCCAGCAGCTCGGACAGGGCCCTGGTCGGCGAGCAGTACTTC.

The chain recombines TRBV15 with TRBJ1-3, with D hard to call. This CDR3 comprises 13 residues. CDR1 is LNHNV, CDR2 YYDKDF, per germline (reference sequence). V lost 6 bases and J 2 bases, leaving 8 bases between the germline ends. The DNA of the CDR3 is TGTGCCACCAGGGCAGACGCTGGAAACACCATATATTTT. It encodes CATRADAGNTIYF.

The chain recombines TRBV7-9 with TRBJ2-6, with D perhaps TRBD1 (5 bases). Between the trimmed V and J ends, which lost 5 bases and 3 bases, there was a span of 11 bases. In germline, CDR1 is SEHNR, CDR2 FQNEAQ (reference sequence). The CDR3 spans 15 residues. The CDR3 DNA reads TGTGCCAGCAGCGCATGGGGCAGTGGGGCCAACGTCCTGACTTTC. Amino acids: CASSAWGSGANVLTF.

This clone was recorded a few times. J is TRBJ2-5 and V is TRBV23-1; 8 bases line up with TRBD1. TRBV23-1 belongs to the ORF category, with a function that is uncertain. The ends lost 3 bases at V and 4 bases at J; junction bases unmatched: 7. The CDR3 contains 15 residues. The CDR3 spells CASSQQTGAGETQYF. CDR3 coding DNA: TGCGCCAGCAGTCAGCAGACAGGGGCTGGAGAGACCCAGTACTTC.

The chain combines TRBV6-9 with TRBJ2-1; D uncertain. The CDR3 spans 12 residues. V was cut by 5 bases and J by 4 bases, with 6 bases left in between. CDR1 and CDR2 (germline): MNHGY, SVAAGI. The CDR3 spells CASSDTYNEQFF. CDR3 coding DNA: TGTGCCAGCAGTGATACATACAATGAGCAGTTCTTC.

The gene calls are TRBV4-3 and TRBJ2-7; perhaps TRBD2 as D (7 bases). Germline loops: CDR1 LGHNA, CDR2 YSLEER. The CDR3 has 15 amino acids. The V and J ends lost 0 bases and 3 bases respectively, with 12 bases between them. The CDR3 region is CASSQDGGQGYEQYF. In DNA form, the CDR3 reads TGCGCCAGCAGCCAAGACGGGGGGCAGGGCTACGAGCAGTACTTC.

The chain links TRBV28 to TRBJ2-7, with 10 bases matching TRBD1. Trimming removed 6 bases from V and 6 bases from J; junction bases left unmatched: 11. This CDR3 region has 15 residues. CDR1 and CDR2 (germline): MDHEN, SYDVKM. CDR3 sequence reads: CASRGQGIGFGEQYF. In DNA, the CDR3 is TGTGCCAGCAGGGGACAGGGGATCGGATTCGGCGAGCAGTACTTC.

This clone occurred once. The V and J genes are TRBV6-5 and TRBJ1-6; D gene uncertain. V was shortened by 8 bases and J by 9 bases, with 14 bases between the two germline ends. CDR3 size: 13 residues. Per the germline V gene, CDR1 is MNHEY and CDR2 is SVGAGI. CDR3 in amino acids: CASLGGRASPLHF. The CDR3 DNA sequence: TGTGCCAGCCTAGGAGGGAGGGCTTCACCCCTCCACTTT.